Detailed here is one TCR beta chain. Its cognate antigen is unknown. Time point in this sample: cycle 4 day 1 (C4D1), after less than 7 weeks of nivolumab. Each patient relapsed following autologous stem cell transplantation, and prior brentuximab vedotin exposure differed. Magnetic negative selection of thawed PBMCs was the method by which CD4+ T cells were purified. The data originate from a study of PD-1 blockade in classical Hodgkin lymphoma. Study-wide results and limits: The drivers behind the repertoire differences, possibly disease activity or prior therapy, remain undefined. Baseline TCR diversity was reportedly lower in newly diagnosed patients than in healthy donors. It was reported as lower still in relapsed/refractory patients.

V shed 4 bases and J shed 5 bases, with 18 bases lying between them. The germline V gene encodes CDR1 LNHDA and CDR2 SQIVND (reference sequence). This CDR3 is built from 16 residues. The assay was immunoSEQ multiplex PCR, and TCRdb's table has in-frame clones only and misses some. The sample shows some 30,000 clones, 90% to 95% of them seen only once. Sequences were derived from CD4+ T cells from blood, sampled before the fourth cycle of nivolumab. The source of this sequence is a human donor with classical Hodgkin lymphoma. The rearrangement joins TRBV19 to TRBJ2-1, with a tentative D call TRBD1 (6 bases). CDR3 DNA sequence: TGTGCCAGTAGTAAGGTACCAGGGGTTAACCACAATGAGCAGTTCTTC. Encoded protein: CASSKVPGVNHNEQFF.